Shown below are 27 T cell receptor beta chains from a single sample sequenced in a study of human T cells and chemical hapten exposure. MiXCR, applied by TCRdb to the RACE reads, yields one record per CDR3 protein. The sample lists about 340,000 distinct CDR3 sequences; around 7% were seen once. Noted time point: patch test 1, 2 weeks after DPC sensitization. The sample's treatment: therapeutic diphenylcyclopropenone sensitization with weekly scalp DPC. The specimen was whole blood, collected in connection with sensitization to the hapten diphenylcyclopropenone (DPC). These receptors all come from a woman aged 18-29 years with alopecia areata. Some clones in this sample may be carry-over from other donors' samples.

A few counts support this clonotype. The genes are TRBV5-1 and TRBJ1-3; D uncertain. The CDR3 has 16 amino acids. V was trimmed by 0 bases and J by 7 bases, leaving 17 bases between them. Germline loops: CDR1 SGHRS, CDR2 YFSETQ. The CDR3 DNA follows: TGCGCCAGCAGCTTGGCCGGGGAACCTCTGGACAACACCATATATTTT. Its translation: CASSLAGEPLDNTIYF.

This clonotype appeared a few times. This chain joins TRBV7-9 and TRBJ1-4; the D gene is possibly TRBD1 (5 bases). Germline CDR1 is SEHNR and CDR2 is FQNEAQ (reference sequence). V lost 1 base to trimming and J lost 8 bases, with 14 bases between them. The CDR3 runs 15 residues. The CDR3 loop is CASSLGGVRREKLFF. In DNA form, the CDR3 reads TGTGCCAGCAGCTTAGGGGGCGTGAGAAGAGAAAAACTGTTTTTT.

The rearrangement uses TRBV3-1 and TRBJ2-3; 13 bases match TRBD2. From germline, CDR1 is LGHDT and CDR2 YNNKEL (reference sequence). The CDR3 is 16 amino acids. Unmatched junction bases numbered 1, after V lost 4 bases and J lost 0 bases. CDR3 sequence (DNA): TGTGCCAGCAGCCGACTAGCGGGGGGAAGCACAGATACGCAGTATTTT. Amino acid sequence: CASSRLAGGSTDTQYF.

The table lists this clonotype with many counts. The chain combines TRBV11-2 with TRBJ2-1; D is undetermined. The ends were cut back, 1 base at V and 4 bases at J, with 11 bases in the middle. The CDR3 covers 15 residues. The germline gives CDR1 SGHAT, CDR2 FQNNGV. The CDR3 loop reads CASSLVGPPYNEQFF. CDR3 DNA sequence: TGTGCCAGCAGCTTAGTTGGACCCCCATACAATGAGCAGTTCTTC.

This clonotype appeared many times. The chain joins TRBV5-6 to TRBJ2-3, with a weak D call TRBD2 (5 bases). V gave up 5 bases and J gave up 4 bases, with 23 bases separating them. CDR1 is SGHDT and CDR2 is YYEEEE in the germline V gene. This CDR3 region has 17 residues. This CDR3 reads CASSSSPGSARADTQYF. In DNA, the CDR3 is TGTGCCAGCAGTTCCTCACCGGGGTCTGCTCGGGCAGATACGCAGTATTTT.

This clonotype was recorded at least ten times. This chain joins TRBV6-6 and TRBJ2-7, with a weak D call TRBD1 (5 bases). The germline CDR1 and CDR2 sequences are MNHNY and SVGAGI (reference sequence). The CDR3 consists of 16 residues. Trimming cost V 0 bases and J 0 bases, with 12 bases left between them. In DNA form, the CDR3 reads TGTGCCAGCAGTTACTCGTGGCAGGGCAACTCCTACGAGCAGTACTTC. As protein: CASSYSWQGNSYEQYF.

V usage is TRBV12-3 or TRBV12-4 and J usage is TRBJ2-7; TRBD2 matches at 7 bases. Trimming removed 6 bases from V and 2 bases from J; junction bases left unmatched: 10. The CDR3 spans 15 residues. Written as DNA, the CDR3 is TGTGCCAGCAGCCTACTAGCGAGTCCTCCCTACGAGCAGTACTTC. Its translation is CASSLLASPPYEQYF.

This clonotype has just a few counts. The CDR3 here is CASSYSQQDHGYTF. DNA of the CDR3: TGTGCCAGCAGTTACTCTCAACAGGACCATGGCTACACCTTC. The chain is built from TRBV6-5 and TRBJ1-2; maybe TRBD1 (5 bases). V shed 0 bases and J shed 6 bases, with 11 bases lying between them. This CDR3 contains 14 residues. Germline V gene data show CDR1 as MNHEY and CDR2 as SVGAGI.

The chain's CDR3 is CASSPRGQRGSDEQFF. As DNA, the CDR3 is TGTGCCAGCAGCCCCCGTGGCCAGCGGGGGTCTGATGAGCAGTTCTTC. V gene TRBV9 combines with J gene TRBJ2-1; TRBD2 matches at 8 bases. Germline CDR1 reads SGDLS; CDR2 reads YYNGEE. The CDR3 spans 16 residues. V dropped 4 bases and J dropped 8; count of bases not matched to a gene: 14.

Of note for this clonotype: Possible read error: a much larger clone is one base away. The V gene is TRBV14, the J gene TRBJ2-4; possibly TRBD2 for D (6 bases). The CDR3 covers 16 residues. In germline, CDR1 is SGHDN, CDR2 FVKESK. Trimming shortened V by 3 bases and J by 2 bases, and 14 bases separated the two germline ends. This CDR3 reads CASSQGLRGTKNIQYF. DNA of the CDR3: TGTGCCAGCAGCCAGGGACTTCGCGGCACCAAAAACATTCAGTACTTC.

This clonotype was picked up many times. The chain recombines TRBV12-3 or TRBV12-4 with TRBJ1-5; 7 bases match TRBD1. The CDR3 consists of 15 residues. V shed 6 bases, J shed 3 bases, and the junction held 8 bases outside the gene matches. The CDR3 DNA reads TGTGCCAGCAGCCCAAGGGGACAGTACAATCAGCCCCAGCATTTT. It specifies CASSPRGQYNQPQHF.

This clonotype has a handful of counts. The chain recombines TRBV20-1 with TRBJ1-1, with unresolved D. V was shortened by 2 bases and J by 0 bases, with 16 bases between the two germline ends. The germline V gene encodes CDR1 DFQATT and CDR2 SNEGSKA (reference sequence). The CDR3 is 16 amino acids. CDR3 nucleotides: TGCAGTGCTAGATACCCGGTTGGAGGCATGAACACTGAAGCTTTCTTT. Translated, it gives CSARYPVGGMNTEAFF.

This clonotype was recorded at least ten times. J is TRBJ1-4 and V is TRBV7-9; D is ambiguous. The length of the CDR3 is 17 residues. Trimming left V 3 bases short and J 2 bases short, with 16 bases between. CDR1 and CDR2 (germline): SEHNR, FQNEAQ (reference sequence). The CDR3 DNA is TGTGCCAGCAGCTTTACTCCTAGACGGACTACTAATGAAAAACTGTTTTTT. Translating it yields CASSFTPRRTTNEKLFF.

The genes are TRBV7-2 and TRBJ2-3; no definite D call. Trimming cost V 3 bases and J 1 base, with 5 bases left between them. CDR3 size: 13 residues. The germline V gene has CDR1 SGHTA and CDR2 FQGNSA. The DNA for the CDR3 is TGTGCCAGCAGCTTCGTGGGCACAGATACGCAGTATTTT. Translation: CASSFVGTDTQYF.

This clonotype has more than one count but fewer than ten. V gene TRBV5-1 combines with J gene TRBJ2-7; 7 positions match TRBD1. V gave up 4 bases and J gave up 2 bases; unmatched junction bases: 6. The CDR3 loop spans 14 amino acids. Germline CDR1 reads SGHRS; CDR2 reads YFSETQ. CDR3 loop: CASSHRQGPYEQYF. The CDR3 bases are TGCGCCAGCAGCCATCGACAGGGACCCTACGAGCAGTACTTC.

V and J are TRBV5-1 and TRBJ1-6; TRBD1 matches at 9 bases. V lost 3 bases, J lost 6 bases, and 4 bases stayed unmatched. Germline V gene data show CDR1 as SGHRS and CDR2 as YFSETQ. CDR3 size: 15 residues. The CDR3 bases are TGCGCCAGCAGCTCACGGGACAGGGTTAATTCACCCCTCCACTTT. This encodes CASSSRDRVNSPLHF.

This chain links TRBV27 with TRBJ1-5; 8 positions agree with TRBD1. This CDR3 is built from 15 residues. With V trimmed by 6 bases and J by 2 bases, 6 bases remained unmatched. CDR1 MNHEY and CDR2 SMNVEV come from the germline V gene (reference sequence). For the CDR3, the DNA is TGTGCCAGCAGCGCGACAGGGGAGGGCAATCAGCCCCAGCATTTT. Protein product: CASSATGEGNQPQHF.

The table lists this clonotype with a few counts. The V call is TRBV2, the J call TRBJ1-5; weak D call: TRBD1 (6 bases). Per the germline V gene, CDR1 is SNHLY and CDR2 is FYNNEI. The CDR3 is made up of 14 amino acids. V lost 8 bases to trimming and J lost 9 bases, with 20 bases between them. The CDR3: CASGGNRAAGPQHF. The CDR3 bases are TGTGCCAGCGGGGGGAACAGGGCTGCCGGGCCCCAGCATTTT.

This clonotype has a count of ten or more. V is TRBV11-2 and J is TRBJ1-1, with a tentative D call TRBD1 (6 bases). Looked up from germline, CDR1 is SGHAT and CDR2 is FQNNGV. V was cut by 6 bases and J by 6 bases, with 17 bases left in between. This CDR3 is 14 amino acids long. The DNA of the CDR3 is TGTGCCAGCAGTCCTTCTCCCGGACAGTCTGAAGCTTTCTTT. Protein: CASSPSPGQSEAFF.

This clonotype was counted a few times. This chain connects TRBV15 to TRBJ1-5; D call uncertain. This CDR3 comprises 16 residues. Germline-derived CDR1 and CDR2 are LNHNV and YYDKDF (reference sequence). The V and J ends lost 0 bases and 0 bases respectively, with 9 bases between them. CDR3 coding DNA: TGTGCCACCAGCAGAGAACGGGCCCTTAGCAATCAGCCCCAGCATTTT. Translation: CATSRERALSNQPQHF.

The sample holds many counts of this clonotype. DNA of the CDR3: TGCAGTGCTAGAGATGGCAGACTAGCGGGGGCCTACAATGAGCAGTTCTTC. It encodes CSARDGRLAGAYNEQFF. The chain recombines TRBV20-1 with TRBJ2-1, with TRBD2 matching over 12 bases. J lost 2 bases, V lost 0 bases, and 5 bases had no gene match. CDR3 size: 17 residues. Germline-derived CDR1 and CDR2 are DFQATT and SNEGSKA (reference sequence).

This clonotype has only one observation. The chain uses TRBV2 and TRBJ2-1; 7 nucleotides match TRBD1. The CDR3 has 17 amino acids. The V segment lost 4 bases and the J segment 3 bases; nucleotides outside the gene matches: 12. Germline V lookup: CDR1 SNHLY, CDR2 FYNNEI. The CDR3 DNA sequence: TGTGCCAGCAGTGGACCTCGCCCAGACAGGGTCTACAATGAGCAGTTCTTC. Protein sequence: CASSGPRPDRVYNEQFF.

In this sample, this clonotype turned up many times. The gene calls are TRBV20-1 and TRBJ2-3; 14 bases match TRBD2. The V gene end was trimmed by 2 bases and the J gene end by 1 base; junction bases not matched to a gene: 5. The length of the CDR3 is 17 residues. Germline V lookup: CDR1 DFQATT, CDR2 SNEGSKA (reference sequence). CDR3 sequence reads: CSARSPGLAGGTDTQYF. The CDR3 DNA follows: TGCAGTGCTAGATCTCCGGGACTAGCGGGGGGCACAGATACGCAGTATTTT.

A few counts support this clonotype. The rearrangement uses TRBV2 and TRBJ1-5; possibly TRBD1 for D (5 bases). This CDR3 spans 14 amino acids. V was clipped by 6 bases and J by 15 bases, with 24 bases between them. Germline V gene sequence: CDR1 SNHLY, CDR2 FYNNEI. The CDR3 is CASSDIVQGVAWHF. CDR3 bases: TGTGCCAGCAGCGATATCGTGCAGGGAGTTGCTTGGCATTTT.

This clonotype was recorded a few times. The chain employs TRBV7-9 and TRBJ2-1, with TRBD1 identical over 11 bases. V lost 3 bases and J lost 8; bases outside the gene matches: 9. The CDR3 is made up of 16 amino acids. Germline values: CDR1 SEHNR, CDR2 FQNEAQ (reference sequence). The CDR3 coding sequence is TGTGCCAGCAGCTTGCCTATGGGACAGGGGGTTGATGAGCAGTTCTTC. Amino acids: CASSLPMGQGVDEQFF.

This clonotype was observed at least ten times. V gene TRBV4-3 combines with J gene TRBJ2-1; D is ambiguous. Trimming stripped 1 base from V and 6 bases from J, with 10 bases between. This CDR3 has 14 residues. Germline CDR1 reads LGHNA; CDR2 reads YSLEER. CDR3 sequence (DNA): TGCGCCAGCAGCCAAGGAGGCGGCCGCAATGAGCAGTTCTTC. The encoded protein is CASSQGGGRNEQFF.

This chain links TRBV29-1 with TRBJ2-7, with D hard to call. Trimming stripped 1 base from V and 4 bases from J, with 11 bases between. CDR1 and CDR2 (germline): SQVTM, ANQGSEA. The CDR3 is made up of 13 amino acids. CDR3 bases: TGCAGCGTTGAAGGAGGAGAAGGTTACGAGCAGTACTTC. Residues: CSVEGGEGYEQYF.